The 28 T cell receptor beta chains listed next were all sequenced from one sample in a study of T cell responses to AZD1222 COVID-19 vaccine. Clones were sequenced by immunoSEQ multiplex PCR, and TCRdb holds only the in-frame ones, with some missing. The sample consists of roughly 120,000 clones, over 75% of them appearing once. This specimen consisted of peripheral blood, obtained on day 0 of MenACWY control vaccination. The receptor set was obtained from an adult in good health.

The chain couples TRBV19 to TRBJ2-7, with D possibly being TRBD1 (6 bases). V was clipped by 4 bases and J by 5 bases, with 15 bases between them. Germline V gene data show CDR1 as LNHDA and CDR2 as SQIVND (reference sequence). The CDR3 is 14 amino acids. CDR3 loop: CASSTFPGDNEQYF. DNA for the CDR3: TGTGCCAGTAGTACCTTCCCAGGGGACAACGAGCAGTACTTC. The full variable domain, rest sourced from reference TRBV19 and TRBJ2-7, is DGGITQSPKYLFRKEGQNVTLSCEQNLNHDAMYWYRQDPGQGLRLIYYSQIVNDFQKGDIAEGYSVSREKKESFPLTVTSAQKNPTAFYLCASSTFPGDNEQYFGPGTRLTVT.

The table lists this clone with a count of one. This chain uses TRBV27 with TRBJ1-4; possible D gene TRBD1, 5 bases. Germline V gene data show CDR1 as MNHEY and CDR2 as SMNVEV (reference sequence). V lost 5 bases and J lost 6, with 10 bases in between. The CDR3 loop spans 13 amino acids. The CDR3 region is CASSILRDEKLFF. For the CDR3, the DNA is TGTGCCAGCAGTATCCTCAGGGATGAAAAACTGTTTTTT.

The CDR3 nucleotides read TGTGCCAGCGGTTCGCGCAATCAGCCCCAGCATTTT. It is translated as CASGSRNQPQHF. This chain uses TRBV7-2 with TRBJ1-5; D not resolved. There are 12 residues in the CDR3. Germline V gives CDR1 SGHTA, CDR2 FQGNSA. V lost 8 bases, J lost 2 bases, and 7 bases lay in between.

V usage is TRBV5-8 and J usage is TRBJ2-2; a weak D match, TRBD2 (5 bases). CDR1 is SGHTS, CDR2 YDEGEE, per germline. The CDR3 loop spans 18 amino acids. Deletions cut 4 bases from V and 0 bases from J, with 19 bases between. The CDR3 reads CASSRAQISVSNTGELFF. The CDR3 coding sequence is TGTGCCAGCAGCCGTGCCCAGATTAGCGTCTCGAACACCGGGGAGCTGTTTTTT.

This clone came up once. The V gene is TRBV9, the J gene TRBJ2-3, with TRBD2 matching 13 bases. V trimming: 4 bases; J trimming: 5 bases; junction bases outside the gene matches: 7. Germline values: CDR1 SGDLS, CDR2 YYNGEE. The CDR3 runs to 16 residues. The CDR3 DNA reads TGTGCCAGCAGCCTTACTAGCGGGGGGGTTCGAGATACGCAGTATTTT. Translating gives CASSLTSGGVRDTQYF. The variable domain in full, completed from reference TRBV9 and TRBJ2-3, reads DSGVTQTPKHLITATGQRVTLRCSPRSGDLSVYWYQQSLDQGLQFLIQYYNGEERAKGNILERFSAQQFPDLHSELNLSSLELGDSALYFCASSLTSGGVRDTQYFGPGTRLTVL.

The CDR3 DNA reads as TGTGCCAGCAGTAGGGCGACAGATAGCAATCAGCCCCAGCATTTT. Translation: CASSRATDSNQPQHF. The V gene is TRBV6-5, the J gene TRBJ1-5, with D maybe TRBD1 (5 bases). The CDR3 length is 15 residues. Germline loops: CDR1 MNHEY, CDR2 SVGAGI. Trimming removed 5 bases from V and 0 bases from J, with 11 bases in between.

This chain connects TRBV18 to TRBJ1-5, with 8 bases aligning to TRBD1. Germline V gives CDR1 KGHSH, CDR2 LQKENI. J gave up 2 bases and V 4 bases, and 7 bases lay outside the gene matches. The CDR3 totals 16 residues. The CDR3 region has the DNA TGTGCCAGCTCACGGGGACAGGAGTTCGGCAATCAGCCCCAGCATTTT. Translating gives CASSRGQEFGNQPQHF.

Only a few counts were recorded for this clone. The chain carries TRBV5-1 and TRBJ1-1; D gene ambiguous. Germline CDR1 is SGHRS and CDR2 is YFSETQ. V was clipped by 3 bases and J by 5 bases, with 23 bases between them. The CDR3 consists of 17 residues. In DNA form, the CDR3 reads TGCGCCAGCAGCTCGTTTTCGACGGGAGCTTGGAGAACTGAAGCTTTCTTT. Its translation is CASSSFSTGAWRTEAFF.

The rearrangement links TRBV9 to TRBJ2-2, with TRBD2 matching 8 bases. V lost 3 bases to trimming and J lost 5 bases; unmatched junction nucleotides: 6. CDR1 is SGDLS and CDR2 is YYNGEE in the germline V gene. CDR3 length equals 15 residues. This CDR3 is CASSGRLASTGELFF. The CDR3 DNA reads as TGTGCCAGCAGCGGGCGACTAGCGTCGACCGGGGAGCTGTTTTTT.

V gene TRBV6-5 combines with J gene TRBJ2-7, with 9 bases aligning to TRBD1. The CDR3 has 14 amino acids. Germline CDR1 is MNHEY and CDR2 is SVGAGI. V was clipped by 6 bases and J by 3 bases; unmatched bases: 6. CDR3 residues: CASRDTGGRYEQYF. CDR3 DNA: TGTGCCAGCAGGGATACAGGGGGCCGCTACGAGCAGTACTTC.

The chain joins TRBV6-5 to TRBJ1-2; 9 bases map to TRBD1. The CDR3 runs 14 residues. The junction had 2 bases not matched to a gene; V was cut back by 2 bases and J by 4 bases. Germline V CDR1 and CDR2: MNHEY, SVGAGI. The CDR3 nucleotides are TGTGCCAGCAGTTACAAGGACAGGGGCTATGGCTACACCTTC. The encoded protein is CASSYKDRGYGYTF.

The rearrangement links TRBV5-6 to TRBJ2-3; tentative D call: TRBD1 (7 bases). V lost 8 bases to trimming and J lost 1 base, with 11 bases between them. Per germline, CDR1 SGHDT and CDR2 YYEEEE. The CDR3 loop spans 13 amino acids. The CDR3 DNA sequence: TGTGCCAGTACAGGGGAGGGCACAGATACGCAGTATTTT. This codes for CASTGEGTDTQYF. The variable domain in full, completed from reference TRBV5-6 and TRBJ2-3, reads DAGVTQSPTHLIKTRGQQVTLRCSPKSGHDTVSWYQQALGQGPQFIFQYYEEEERQRGNFPDRFSGHQFPNYSSELNVNALLLGDSALYLCASTGEGTDTQYFGPGTRLTVL.

A note on this clone: The sample carries other DNA sequences with the same CDR3. The chain carries TRBV30 and TRBJ1-2; tentative D call: TRBD1 (5 bases). Germline CDR1 reads GTSNPN; CDR2 reads SVGIG (reference sequence). V shed 3 bases and J shed 8 bases, with 7 bases lying between them. The CDR3 spans 10 residues. CDR3 sequence (DNA): TGTGCCTGGAGAAGGGGCGGCTACACCTTC. Translated, it gives CAWRRGGYTF.

This chain links TRBV28 with TRBJ2-3; 8 bases are a match to TRBD1. In germline, CDR1 is MDHEN, CDR2 SYDVKM. The CDR3 length is 15 residues. V lost 4 bases to trimming and J lost 2 bases; unmatched junction nucleotides: 5. CDR3 region: CASSSSDRDTDTQYF. CDR3 bases: TGTGCCAGCAGTTCCTCGGACAGGGACACAGATACGCAGTATTTT. Based on the CDR3 plus reference TRBV28 and TRBJ2-3, the full variable domain is DVKVTQSSRYLVKRTGEKVFLECVQDMDHENMFWYRQDPGLGLRLIYFSYDVKMKEKGDIPEGYSVSREKKERFSLILESASTNQTSMYLCASSSSDRDTDTQYFGPGTRLTVL.

The rearrangement uses TRBV4-1 and TRBJ2-3; maybe TRBD1 (6 bases). CDR3 size: 16 residues. CDR1 is MGHRA and CDR2 is YSYEKL in the germline V gene. Deletions cut 1 base from V and 3 bases from J, with 14 bases between. CDR3 DNA: TGCGCCAGCAGCCAAGGTGGGCAGGGGCTTACAGATACGCAGTATTTT. Translation gives CASSQGGQGLTDTQYF.

This rearrangement joins TRBV5-8 to TRBJ1-5, with D possibly being TRBD1 (6 bases). V gave up 1 base and J gave up 7 bases, with 15 bases separating them. This CDR3 comprises 15 residues. Germline loops: CDR1 SGHTS, CDR2 YDEGEE. The chain's CDR3 is CASSLPLGTQQPQHF. The CDR3 DNA reads as TGTGCCAGCAGCTTGCCCCTCGGGACACAACAGCCCCAGCATTTT.

The V gene is TRBV7-2, the J gene TRBJ2-1; D remains unclear. CDR3 length: 13 residues. CDR1 is SGHTA, CDR2 FQGNSA, per germline. The germline V and J ends were trimmed by 3 bases and 8 bases, with 11 bases remaining between them. The CDR3 region has the DNA TGTGCCAGCAGCTTGGTGATGTTCGATGAGCAGTTCTTC. Encoded protein: CASSLVMFDEQFF. Full variable domain (missing parts from reference TRBV7-2 and TRBJ2-1): GAGVSQSPSNKVTEKGKDVELRCDPISGHTALYWYRQSLGQGLEFLIYFQGNSAPDKSGLPSDRFSAERTGGSVSTLTIQRTQQEDSAVYLCASSLVMFDEQFFGPGTRLTVL.

The J gene is TRBJ1-1, the V gene TRBV11-2; 7 nucleotides align to TRBD1. This CDR3 has 13 amino acids. CDR1 and CDR2 (germline): SGHAT, FQNNGV. The trim removed 3 bases at V and 4 bases at J, leaving 2 bases unmatched. The CDR3 sequence: CASSLGQTTEAFF. CDR3 coding DNA: TGTGCCAGCAGCTTGGGACAGACCACTGAAGCTTTCTTT.

This clone was seen more than once but under ten times. The same CDR3 arises from other DNA sequences in this sample as well. The rearrangement joins TRBV5-1 to TRBJ2-3; 12 bases match TRBD2. The CDR3 runs 14 residues. Germline V gene data show CDR1 as SGHRS and CDR2 as YFSETQ. V gave up 3 bases and J gave up 5 bases; unmatched junction bases: 1. CDR3 DNA: TGCGCCAGCAGCTCGACTAGCGGGGGAGATACGCAGTATTTT. It yields the protein CASSSTSGGDTQYF.

This chain's CDR3 is CASTPQETSYNEQFF. CDR3 DNA sequence: TGTGCCAGTACTCCGCAGGAAACGTCCTACAATGAGCAGTTCTTC. The rearrangement links TRBV19 to TRBJ2-1; D is uncertain. This CDR3 has 15 amino acids. In germline, CDR1 is LNHDA, CDR2 SQIVND (reference sequence). The V gene lost 7 bases and the J gene lost 1 base, with 14 bases spanning the gap.

The chain couples TRBV6-5 to TRBJ2-5, with 7 bases matching TRBD2. Per the germline V gene, CDR1 is MNHEY and CDR2 is SVGAGI. CDR3 length: 15 amino acids. V was pared by 0 bases and J by 5 bases, with 6 bases of the junction left unmatched. In DNA form, the CDR3 reads TGTGCCAGCAGTTACTCGACGAGCGGGGTCGAGACCCAGTACTTC. Protein: CASSYSTSGVETQYF.

V usage is TRBV10-3 and J usage is TRBJ1-1; no firm D call. Germline V CDR1 and CDR2: ENHRY, SYGVKD. V lost 2 bases and J lost 1, with 8 bases in between. This CDR3 has 14 residues. The CDR3 is CAISEGSGNTEAFF. The CDR3, as DNA: TGTGCCATCAGTGAGGGGAGTGGGAACACTGAAGCTTTCTTT.

This chain connects TRBV6-6 to TRBJ1-5; 8 bases fit TRBD1. The CDR3 sequence is 16 residues long. The V segment lost 4 bases and the J segment 11 bases; nucleotides outside the gene matches: 16. In germline, CDR1 is MNHNY, CDR2 SVGAGI (reference sequence). The CDR3 reads CASSSPRGQAIGSQHF. DNA of the CDR3: TGTGCCAGCAGTTCACCTCGGGGACAGGCCATCGGGTCCCAGCATTTT.

The chain employs TRBV28 and TRBJ2-3; maybe TRBD2 (5 bases). Per the germline V gene, CDR1 is MDHEN and CDR2 is SYDVKM. V lost 3 bases and J lost 9, with 16 bases in between. The CDR3 length is 14 residues. CDR3 in DNA: TGTGCCAGCAGTTTTCGTTCTAGCCGGAACACGCAGTATTTT. Translating it yields CASSFRSSRNTQYF.

This clone came up once. V usage is TRBV4-2 and J usage is TRBJ2-2, with D maybe TRBD2 (5 bases). There are 16 residues in the CDR3. V was clipped by 1 base and J by 0 bases, with 9 bases between them. Germline CDR1 and CDR2: LGHNA and YNFKEQ. This CDR3 is CASSQVRGSNTGELFF. The CDR3, as DNA: TGTGCCAGCAGCCAAGTACGAGGGTCGAACACCGGGGAGCTGTTTTTT.

The V call is TRBV5-1, the J call TRBJ2-7, with a possible D match to TRBD2 (6 bases). The CDR3 is 15 residues long. Deletions cut 3 bases from V and 4 bases from J, with 17 bases between. CDR1 and CDR2 (germline): SGHRS, YFSETQ. CDR3 sequence (DNA): TGCGCCAGCAGCTCAAACTTGGGACTTATTTACGAGCAGTACTTC. It codes for CASSSNLGLIYEQYF.

Points on this clone: The sample contains more than one DNA sequence encoding this CDR3. CDR3 sequence (DNA): TGCAGCGTTGAGGGGGTGGGCACCCAGTACTTC. Translation gives CSVEGVGTQYF. The genes are TRBV29-1 and TRBJ2-5, with D possibly called TRBD1 or TRBD2 (5 bases each). Germline CDR1 reads SQVTM; CDR2 reads ANQGSEA. V lost 3 bases, J lost 8 bases, and 10 bases lay in between. The CDR3 totals 11 residues.

The chain links TRBV7-9 to TRBJ2-2; D possibly corresponds to TRBD2 (6 bases). This CDR3 is built from 15 residues. Germline-derived CDR1 and CDR2 are SEHNR and FQNEAQ (reference sequence). V lost 5 bases and J 0 bases, leaving 10 bases between the germline ends. CDR3 sequence (DNA): TGTGCCAGCAGCGACGGGACTGCGAACACCGGGGAGCTGTTTTTT. This codes for CASSDGTANTGELFF.